This T cell receptor (beta chain) was captured in a study of shared clonotypes between healthy human individuals. It was CD45RO-negative cells, positively selected for CCR7, that made up naive CD8 cells, with terminally differentiated effector memory CD45RA+ cells excluded. Study conclusions and caveats: Estimated richness values were generally larger in naive subsets than in memory subsets. Naive CD4 clonotype sharing across a handful of donors was about 5%. An effect of sequencing depth on clonotype sharing among donors was expected.

This clone was seen just once. What it recognizes is unknown. At the DNA level, this CDR3 is encoded by other sequences in the same sample as well. Samples underwent the assay at deep level. Profiling relied on immunoSEQ multiplex PCR, and the TCRdb table lists in-frame clones only, not all of them. The table shows about 2 million clones, with approximately 94% occurring only once. The receptor was isolated from a man younger than 30 in good health. Material: naive CD8+ T cells sorted from blood.

CDR3 loop: CASSVGGVDEQYF. Written as DNA, the CDR3 is TGTGCCAGCAGCGTAGGTGGGGTTGACGAGCAGTACTTC. This chain connects TRBV9 to TRBJ2-7; D remains ambiguous. The CDR3 has 13 residues. The ends were cut back, 0 bases at V and 5 bases at J, with 9 bases in the middle. Germline CDR1 is SGDLS and CDR2 is YYNGEE.